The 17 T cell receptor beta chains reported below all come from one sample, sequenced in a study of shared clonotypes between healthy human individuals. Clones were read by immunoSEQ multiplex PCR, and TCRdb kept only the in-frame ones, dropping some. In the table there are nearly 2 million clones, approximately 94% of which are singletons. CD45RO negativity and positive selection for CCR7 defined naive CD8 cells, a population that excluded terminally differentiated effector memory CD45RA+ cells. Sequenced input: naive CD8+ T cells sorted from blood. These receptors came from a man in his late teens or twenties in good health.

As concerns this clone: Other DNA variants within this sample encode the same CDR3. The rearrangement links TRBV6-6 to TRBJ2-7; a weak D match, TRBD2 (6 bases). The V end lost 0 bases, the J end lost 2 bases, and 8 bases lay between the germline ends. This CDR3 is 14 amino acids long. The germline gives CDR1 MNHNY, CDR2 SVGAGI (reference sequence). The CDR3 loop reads CASSYSEGAYEQYF. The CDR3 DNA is TGTGCCAGCAGTTACTCGGAGGGAGCCTACGAGCAGTACTTC.

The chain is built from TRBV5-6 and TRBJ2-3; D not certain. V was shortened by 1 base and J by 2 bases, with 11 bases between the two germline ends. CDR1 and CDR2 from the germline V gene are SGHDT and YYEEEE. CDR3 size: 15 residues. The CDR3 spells CASSLWGRLTDTQYF. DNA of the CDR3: TGTGCCAGCAGCTTGTGGGGTAGGCTCACAGATACGCAGTATTTT.

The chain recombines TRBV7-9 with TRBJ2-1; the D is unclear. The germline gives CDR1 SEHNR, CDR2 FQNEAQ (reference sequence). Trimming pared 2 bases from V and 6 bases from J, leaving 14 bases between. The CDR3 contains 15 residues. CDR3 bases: TGTGCCAGCAGCTTACCCAGCGAGTTGGGCAATGAGCAGTTCTTC. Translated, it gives CASSLPSELGNEQFF.

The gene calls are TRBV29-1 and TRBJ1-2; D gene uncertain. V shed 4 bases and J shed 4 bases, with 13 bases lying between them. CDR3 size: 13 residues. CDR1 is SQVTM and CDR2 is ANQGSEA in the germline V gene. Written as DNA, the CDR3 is TGCAGCGTTGTCACAGATATATTCTATGGCTACACCTTC. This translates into CSVVTDIFYGYTF.

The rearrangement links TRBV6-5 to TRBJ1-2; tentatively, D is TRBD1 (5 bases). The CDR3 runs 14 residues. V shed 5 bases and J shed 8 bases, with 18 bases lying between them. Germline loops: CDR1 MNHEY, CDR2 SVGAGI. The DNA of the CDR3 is TGTGCCAGCAGTCCCCCGGGACGGCACTCCGGCTACACCTTC. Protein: CASSPPGRHSGYTF.

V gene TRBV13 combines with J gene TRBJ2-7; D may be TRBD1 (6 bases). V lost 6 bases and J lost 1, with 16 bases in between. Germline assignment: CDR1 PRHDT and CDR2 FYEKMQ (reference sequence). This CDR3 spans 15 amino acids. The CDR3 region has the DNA TGTGCCAGCAGTGAGGGGGAACTAAGGTCCTACGAGCAGTACTTC. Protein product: CASSEGELRSYEQYF.

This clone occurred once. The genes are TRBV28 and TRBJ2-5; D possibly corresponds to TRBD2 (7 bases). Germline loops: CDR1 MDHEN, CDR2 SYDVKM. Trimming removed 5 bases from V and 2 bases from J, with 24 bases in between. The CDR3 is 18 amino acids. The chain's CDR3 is CASSPGRAREGGQETQYF. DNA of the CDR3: TGTGCCAGCAGTCCCGGGAGAGCCAGGGAGGGGGGACAAGAGACCCAGTACTTC.

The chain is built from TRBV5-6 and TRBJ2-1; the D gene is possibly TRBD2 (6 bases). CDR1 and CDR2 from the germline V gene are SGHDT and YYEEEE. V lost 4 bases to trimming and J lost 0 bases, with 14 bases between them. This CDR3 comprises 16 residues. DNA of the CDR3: TGTGCCAGCAGCCGCCCATCCGGGAGCTCCTACAATGAGCAGTTCTTC. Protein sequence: CASSRPSGSSYNEQFF.

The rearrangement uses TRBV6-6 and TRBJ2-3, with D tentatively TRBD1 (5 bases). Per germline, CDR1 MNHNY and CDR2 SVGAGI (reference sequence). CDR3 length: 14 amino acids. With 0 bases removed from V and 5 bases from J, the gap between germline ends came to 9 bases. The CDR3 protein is CASSYSGDQDTQYF. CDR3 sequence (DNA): TGTGCCAGCAGTTACTCAGGGGATCAAGATACGCAGTATTTT.

CDR3 coding DNA: TGTGCCAGCAGTGAAGCAGGGGGGTTCTACAATGAGCAGTTCTTC. Translation gives CASSEAGGFYNEQFF. The V and J genes are TRBV6-1 and TRBJ2-1; either TRBD1 or TRBD2 may fit D (6 bases each). Between the trimmed V and J ends, which lost 0 bases and 3 bases, there was a span of 9 bases. This CDR3 comprises 15 residues. Germline lookup yields CDR1 MNHNS and CDR2 SASEGT.

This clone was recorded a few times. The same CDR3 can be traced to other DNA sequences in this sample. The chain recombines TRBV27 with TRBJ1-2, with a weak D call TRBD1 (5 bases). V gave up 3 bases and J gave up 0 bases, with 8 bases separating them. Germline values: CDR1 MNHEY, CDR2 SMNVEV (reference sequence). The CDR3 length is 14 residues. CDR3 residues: CASSFGGANYGYTF. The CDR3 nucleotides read TGTGCCAGCAGTTTTGGGGGAGCTAACTATGGCTACACCTTC.

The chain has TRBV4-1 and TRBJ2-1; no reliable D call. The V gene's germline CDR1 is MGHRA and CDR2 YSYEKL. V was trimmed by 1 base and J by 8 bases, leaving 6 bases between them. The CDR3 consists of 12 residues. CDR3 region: CASSQVQDEQFF. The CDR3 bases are TGCGCCAGCAGCCAAGTCCAAGATGAGCAGTTCTTC.

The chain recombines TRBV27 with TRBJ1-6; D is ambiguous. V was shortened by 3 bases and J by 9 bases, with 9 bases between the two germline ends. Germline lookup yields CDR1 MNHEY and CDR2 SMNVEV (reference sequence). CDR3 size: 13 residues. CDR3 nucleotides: TGTGCCAGCAGTTTGTCGCTAATTTCACCCCTCCACTTT. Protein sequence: CASSLSLISPLHF.

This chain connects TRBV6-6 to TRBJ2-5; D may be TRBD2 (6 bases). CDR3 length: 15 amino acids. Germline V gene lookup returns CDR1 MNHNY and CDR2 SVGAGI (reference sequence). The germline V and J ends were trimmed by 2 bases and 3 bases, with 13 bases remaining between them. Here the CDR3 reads CASSYDAGSKETQYF. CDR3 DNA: TGTGCCAGCAGTTACGACGCGGGGTCAAAAGAGACCCAGTACTTC.

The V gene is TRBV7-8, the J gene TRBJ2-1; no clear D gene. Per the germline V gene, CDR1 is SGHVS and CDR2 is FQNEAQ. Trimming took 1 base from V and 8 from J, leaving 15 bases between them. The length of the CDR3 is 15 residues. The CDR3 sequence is CASSLVVRSGDEQFF. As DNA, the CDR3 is TGTGCCAGCAGCTTAGTGGTGAGGAGTGGCGATGAGCAGTTCTTC.

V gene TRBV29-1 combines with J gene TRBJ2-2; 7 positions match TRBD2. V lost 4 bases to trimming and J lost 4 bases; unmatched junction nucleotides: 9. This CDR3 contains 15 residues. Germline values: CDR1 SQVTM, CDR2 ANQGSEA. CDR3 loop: CSVAGEGLGTGELFF. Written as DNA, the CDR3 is TGCAGCGTTGCGGGGGAGGGGTTGGGCACCGGGGAGCTGTTTTTT.

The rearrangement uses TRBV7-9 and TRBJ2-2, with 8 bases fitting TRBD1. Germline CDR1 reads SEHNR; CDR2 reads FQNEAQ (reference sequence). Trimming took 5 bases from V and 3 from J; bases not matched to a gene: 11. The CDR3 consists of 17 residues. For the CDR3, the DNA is TGTGCCAGCAGCCCCGGGACAGGCTTTGTTTACACCGGGGAGCTGTTTTTT. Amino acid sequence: CASSPGTGFVYTGELFF.